This paragraph covers one T cell receptor (beta chain) sequence. Measured with immunoSEQ multiplex PCR; TCRdb has only the in-frame clones, and not every one. The table has some 150,000 clones, about 89% seen once. The ends were cut back, 0 bases at V and 2 bases at J, with 8 bases in the middle. The CDR3 has 14 amino acids. Germline lookup yields CDR1 GTSNPN and CDR2 SVGIG (reference sequence). This entry belongs to a study of blood T cell repertoires in COVID-19. Study context: Both acute and convalescent COVID-19 samples were obtained from the United States, Italy and Spain. T cells, B-cell-depleted T cells, or PBMCs provided the cDNA or gDNA that served as material.

Source material: peripheral blood. This rearrangement joins TRBV30 to TRBJ1-5; D uncertain. The receptor was derived from a man in his forties or fifties with active COVID-19. CDR3 DNA: TGTGCCTGGAGTGTAGAGGGTGGCAATCAGCCCCAGCATTTT. Protein product: CAWSVEGGNQPQHF.